This TCR beta chain was sequenced during a study of blood T cell repertoires in COVID-19. Using immunoSEQ multiplex PCR, the repertoire was profiled, and TCRdb retains in-frame clones only, with some absent. Seen here are 30,000 to 40,000 clones, roughly nine tenths observed once, and the top ten hold approximately 1.9%. The junction had 5 bases not matched to a gene; V was cut back by 5 bases and J by 4 bases. There are 14 residues in the CDR3. CDR1 MNHEY and CDR2 SMNVEV come from the germline V gene (reference sequence). The chain combines TRBV27 with TRBJ2-7; 10 nucleotides line up with TRBD1. Sample: peripheral blood. The sequence derives from a man over 45 with active or convalescent COVID-19. The chain's CDR3 is CASSPSGQGYEQYF. The CDR3 coding sequence is TGTGCCAGCAGTCCATCGGGACAGGGGTACGAGCAGTACTTC.